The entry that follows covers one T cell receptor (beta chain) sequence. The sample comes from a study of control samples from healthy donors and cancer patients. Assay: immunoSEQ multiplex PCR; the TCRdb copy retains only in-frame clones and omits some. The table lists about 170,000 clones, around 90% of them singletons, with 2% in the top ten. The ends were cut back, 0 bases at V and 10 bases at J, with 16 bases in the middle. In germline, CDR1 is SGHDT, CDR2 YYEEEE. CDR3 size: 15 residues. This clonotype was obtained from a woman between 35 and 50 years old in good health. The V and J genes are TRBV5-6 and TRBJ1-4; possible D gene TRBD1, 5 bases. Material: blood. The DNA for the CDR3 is TGTGCCAGCAGCTTGGTAGGGGACCTCCGCGGAAAACTGTTTTTT. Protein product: CASSLVGDLRGKLFF.